This T cell receptor beta chain was identified in a study of OX40 agonist ivuxolimab in advanced cancers. Method: immunoSEQ multiplex PCR; TCRdb's copy keeps in-frame clones and lacks some. Counted here are fewer than 50,000 clones, roughly 80% occurring once; the ten biggest clones make up about 7.6%. Germline V gene lookup returns CDR1 ENHRY and CDR2 SYGVKD. V gave up 6 bases and J gave up 3 bases; unmatched junction bases: 4. The CDR3 is 14 residues long. Specimen: CD4+ or CD8+ T cells sorted from blood, collected in a trial of the OX40 agonist ivuxolimab. V gene TRBV10-3 combines with J gene TRBJ2-1; 8 bases match TRBD2. This clonotype was sampled from an adult with an advanced solid tumor such as melanoma, head and neck, liver or kidney cancer. For the CDR3, the DNA is TGTGCCATCAGGCCGACTAGCGTCTACAATGAGCAGTTCTTC. Its protein product is CAIRPTSVYNEQFF.